These T cell receptor beta chains were read from a single sample in a study of cytomegalovirus exposure and HLA in healthy donors. Data came from immunoSEQ multiplex PCR; TCRdb stores just in-frame clones and leaves some out. The sample contains 150,000 to 200,000 clones, roughly 89% of which appear only once. Sequencing used PBMCs. The receptors were sampled from a woman aged 18-30 years in good health and CMV-seropositive. Both conserved end residues are part of each CDR3. D genes are given only for firm matches. Not every row has a clone size; where given, it reads once, few, many or a size class.

CDR3nt: TGTGCCAGCAGTGAAAGGGGACAGGGCCGAACTGAAGCTTTCTTT
CDR3aa: CASSERGQGRTEAFF
len: 15
v_gene: TRBV6-1
d_gene: TRBD1
abundance: .
j_gene: TRBJ1-1

CDR3nt: TGTGCCAGCAGTCCCTCTGTGCGGTACAATGAGCAGTTCTTC
CDR3aa: CASSPSVRYNEQFF
len: 14
v_gene: TRBV27
d_gene: .
abundance: .
j_gene: TRBJ2-1

CDR3nt: TGTGCCTGGAGCATCTTCACAGGGGGCTCCGGCTACACCTTC
CDR3aa: CAWSIFTGGSGYTF
len: 14
v_gene: TRBV30
d_gene: TRBD1
abundance: few
j_gene: TRBJ1-2

CDR3nt: TGTGCCAGCAGTTTATGGACTAGCGGGATCTCCTACGAGCAGTACTTC
CDR3aa: CASSLWTSGISYEQYF
len: 16
v_gene: TRBV28
d_gene: TRBD2
abundance: .
j_gene: TRBJ2-7

CDR3nt: TGTGCCAGCTCACTCAGGACTAGCGGGAGGGGCAATGAGCAGTTCTTC
CDR3aa: CASSLRTSGRGNEQFF
len: 16
v_gene: TRBV18
d_gene: TRBD2
abundance: .
j_gene: TRBJ2-1

CDR3nt: TGTGCCAGCAGCGACAGGGTTGGCACTGAAGCTTTCTTT
CDR3aa: CASSDRVGTEAFF
len: 13
v_gene: TRBV9
d_gene: .
abundance: .
j_gene: TRBJ1-1

CDR3nt: TGTGCCAGCAGTGAAGCGCTTCCGGGACTTTTGAACACCGGGGAGCTGTTTTTT
CDR3aa: CASSEALPGLLNTGELFF
len: 18
v_gene: TRBV6-1
d_gene: .
abundance: .
j_gene: TRBJ2-2

CDR3nt: TGTGCCAGCAAACCGGACAAGGGTGGCGGGGAGCTGTTTTTT
CDR3aa: CASKPDKGGGELFF
len: 14
v_gene: TRBV2
d_gene: .
abundance: .
j_gene: TRBJ2-2

CDR3nt: TGTGCCAGTAGTATTCGAACTAGCCCCGATGAGCAGTTCTTC
CDR3aa: CASSIRTSPDEQFF
len: 14
v_gene: TRBV19
d_gene: .
abundance: .
j_gene: TRBJ2-1

CDR3nt: TGTGCCAGCAGCTCCGCCCTCAGGGAAGGAGGGGAAATGGAAAAACTGTTTTTT
CDR3aa: CASSSALREGGEMEKLFF
len: 18
v_gene: TRBV7-9
d_gene: .
abundance: .
j_gene: TRBJ1-4

CDR3nt: TGTGCCAGCAGCACAGGGACAGGGGGGATCAACGAGCAGTACTTC
CDR3aa: CASSTGTGGINEQYF
len: 15
v_gene: TRBV7-8
d_gene: TRBD1
abundance: .
j_gene: TRBJ2-7

CDR3nt: TGTGCCAGCAGCGCCCTAGCGGGAGTCACAGATACGCAGTATTTT
CDR3aa: CASSALAGVTDTQYF
len: 15
v_gene: TRBV14
d_gene: TRBD2
abundance: once
j_gene: TRBJ2-3

CDR3nt: TGCGCCAGCAGCTTGATGGCTTCAAATGAGCAGTTCTTC
CDR3aa: CASSLMASNEQFF
len: 13
v_gene: TRBV5-1
d_gene: .
abundance: .
j_gene: TRBJ2-1

CDR3nt: TGTGCCAGCAGCGCGAGTTCATTGGACCTCACTAGGAGCTCCTACGAGCAGTACTTC
CDR3aa: CASSASSLDLTRSSYEQYF
len: 19
v_gene: TRBV7-8
d_gene: .
abundance: .
j_gene: TRBJ2-7

CDR3nt: TGTGCCAGCAGCTACGGACTAGCGGGAGGGGATGAGCAGTTCTTC
CDR3aa: CASSYGLAGGDEQFF
len: 15
v_gene: TRBV7-3
d_gene: TRBD2
abundance: .
j_gene: TRBJ2-1

CDR3nt: TGTGCCAGCAGCTCCCTGGACAGGGGCGGAAACACCGGGGAGCTGTTTTTT
CDR3aa: CASSSLDRGGNTGELFF
len: 17
v_gene: TRBV11-2
d_gene: TRBD1
abundance: .
j_gene: TRBJ2-2

CDR3nt: TGTGCCAGCAGCCCCAGCGGATCAGGGGTCTATGGCTACACCTTC
CDR3aa: CASSPSGSGVYGYTF
len: 15
v_gene: TRBV6-5
d_gene: .
abundance: .
j_gene: TRBJ1-2

CDR3nt: TGCAGCGTTGAAGGATCCCAGGGCTTGGGACACACAGATACGCAGTATTTT
CDR3aa: CSVEGSQGLGHTDTQYF
len: 17
v_gene: TRBV29-1
d_gene: .
abundance: .
j_gene: TRBJ2-3

CDR3nt: TGTGCCAGCAGCTTCGCCGGGACTAGCGGGAGCTCTGGGGCCAACGTCCTGACTTTC
CDR3aa: CASSFAGTSGSSGANVLTF
len: 19
v_gene: TRBV7-8
d_gene: TRBD2
abundance: .
j_gene: TRBJ2-6

CDR3nt: TGTGCCAGCAGCGTAGGGAGCGGACAGGGTGCCTATGGCTACACCTTC
CDR3aa: CASSVGSGQGAYGYTF
len: 16
v_gene: TRBV9
d_gene: TRBD1
abundance: .
j_gene: TRBJ1-2

CDR3nt: TGTGCCAGCAGAAAACAGGGGGAGGGTGGCTACACCTTC
CDR3aa: CASRKQGEGGYTF
len: 13
v_gene: TRBV25-1
d_gene: TRBD1
abundance: .
j_gene: TRBJ1-2

CDR3nt: TGTGCCAGCAGTGCTAGCGGGGGGGCCACAGATACGCAGTATTTT
CDR3aa: CASSASGGATDTQYF
len: 15
v_gene: TRBV6-4
d_gene: TRBD2
abundance: .
j_gene: TRBJ2-3

CDR3nt: TGTGCCAGCAGCCCGAGGGAACGACCCGGCACAGATACGCAGTATTTT
CDR3aa: CASSPRERPGTDTQYF
len: 16
v_gene: TRBV28
d_gene: .
abundance: .
j_gene: TRBJ2-3

CDR3nt: TGTGCCAGCAGTTTGCAGGGGCGGGCTCAGCCCCAGCATTTT
CDR3aa: CASSLQGRAQPQHF
len: 14
v_gene: TRBV27
d_gene: .
abundance: .
j_gene: TRBJ1-5

CDR3nt: TGTGCCAGCAGCTTAGAAGCATCTAGTAAGCGTACGCAGTATTTT
CDR3aa: CASSLEASSKRTQYF
len: 15
v_gene: TRBV7-2
d_gene: .
abundance: .
j_gene: TRBJ2-3

CDR3nt: TGTGCCAGCAGTGCGACTAGGGGAGTCTTAGACAATGAGCAGTTCTTC
CDR3aa: CASSATRGVLDNEQFF
len: 16
v_gene: TRBV28
d_gene: .
abundance: .
j_gene: TRBJ2-1

CDR3nt: TGTGCCAGCAGCTTAACCGGGGGGGCTGACACCGGGGAGCTGTTTTTT
CDR3aa: CASSLTGGADTGELFF
len: 16
v_gene: TRBV7-6
d_gene: TRBD2
abundance: .
j_gene: TRBJ2-2

CDR3nt: TGCGCCAGCAGCCGGGGGACAGGGGTGGCCACTGAAGCTTTCTTT
CDR3aa: CASSRGTGVATEAFF
len: 15
v_gene: TRBV4-1
d_gene: TRBD1
abundance: .
j_gene: TRBJ1-1

CDR3nt: TGTGCCAGCAGTTTGACAGGTTACGAGCAGTACTTC
CDR3aa: CASSLTGYEQYF
len: 12
v_gene: TRBV28
d_gene: .
abundance: .
j_gene: TRBJ2-7

CDR3nt: TGTGCCAGCAGTGAATCTACGGGACTAGCTACCTACGAGCAGTACTTC
CDR3aa: CASSESTGLATYEQYF
len: 16
v_gene: TRBV25-1
d_gene: TRBD2
abundance: .
j_gene: TRBJ2-7

CDR3nt: TGTGCCAGCAGCCCGCCCCTACACAATGAGCAGTTCTTC
CDR3aa: CASSPPLHNEQFF
len: 13
v_gene: TRBV7-9
d_gene: .
abundance: .
j_gene: TRBJ2-1

CDR3nt: TGTGCCAGCAGCTACCAGGGGACAGGGGCTGAAAAACTGTTTTTT
CDR3aa: CASSYQGTGAEKLFF
len: 15
v_gene: TRBV7-2
d_gene: TRBD1
abundance: .
j_gene: TRBJ1-4

CDR3nt: TGTGCCAGCAGCACTCCCGGGGGGGGCTCCTATAATTCACCCCTCCACTTT
CDR3aa: CASSTPGGGSYNSPLHF
len: 17
v_gene: TRBV27
d_gene: .
abundance: .
j_gene: TRBJ1-6

CDR3nt: TGTGCCAGCAGCCAACGGGACAGGTCTAATGAAAAACTGTTTTTT
CDR3aa: CASSQRDRSNEKLFF
len: 15
v_gene: TRBV4-2
d_gene: TRBD1
abundance: .
j_gene: TRBJ1-4

CDR3nt: TGTGCCAGCAGTGAAGCCCGGACAGGCAGCAATGAGCAGTTCTTC
CDR3aa: CASSEARTGSNEQFF
len: 15
v_gene: TRBV2
d_gene: TRBD1
abundance: once
j_gene: TRBJ2-1

CDR3nt: TGTGCCAGCAGCGAACAGGGGAGGGGAAACACCATATATTTT
CDR3aa: CASSEQGRGNTIYF
len: 14
v_gene: TRBV11-2
d_gene: TRBD1
abundance: few
j_gene: TRBJ1-3

CDR3nt: TGTGCCAGCCTTCGACTAGCCGTTCCCTACGAGCAGTACTTC
CDR3aa: CASLRLAVPYEQYF
len: 14
v_gene: TRBV5-6
d_gene: TRBD2
abundance: .
j_gene: TRBJ2-7

CDR3nt: TGTGCCAGCCTACCCGGTGGACAGGGGGCTGTGGCCGGGGAGCTGTTTTTT
CDR3aa: CASLPGGQGAVAGELFF
len: 17
v_gene: TRBV28
d_gene: TRBD1
abundance: .
j_gene: TRBJ2-2

CDR3nt: TGTGCCAGTAGTATAATGCGGGAGGACAATGAGCAGTTCTTC
CDR3aa: CASSIMREDNEQFF
len: 14
v_gene: TRBV19
d_gene: TRBD2
abundance: once
j_gene: TRBJ2-1

CDR3nt: TGTGCCAGCAGCCAGGACAGGGGTGGGAACGAGCAGTACTTC
CDR3aa: CASSQDRGGNEQYF
len: 14
v_gene: TRBV6-6
d_gene: TRBD1
abundance: .
j_gene: TRBJ2-7

CDR3nt: TGTGCCAGCAGTCCTCTCGGGACTTCACCCTACGAGCAGTACTTC
CDR3aa: CASSPLGTSPYEQYF
len: 15
v_gene: TRBV11-2
d_gene: .
abundance: .
j_gene: TRBJ2-7

CDR3nt: TGTGCCAGCAGTTACGACTGGGGCACAGATACGCAGTATTTT
CDR3aa: CASSYDWGTDTQYF
len: 14
v_gene: TRBV6-5
d_gene: .
abundance: .
j_gene: TRBJ2-3

CDR3nt: TGTGCCAGCAGTTACTCGGGGCCACGGGGGTTCATTGAGCAGTTCTTC
CDR3aa: CASSYSGPRGFIEQFF
len: 16
v_gene: TRBV6-5
d_gene: .
abundance: .
j_gene: TRBJ2-1

CDR3nt: TGTGCCAGCAGCCCCGAGCGGGGGGCAATCTCCTACGAGCAGTACTTC
CDR3aa: CASSPERGAISYEQYF
len: 16
v_gene: TRBV7-4
d_gene: TRBD2
abundance: .
j_gene: TRBJ2-7

CDR3nt: TGTGCCAGCTCTATTTCCCGGGGGACTGGAAACACCATATATTTT
CDR3aa: CASSISRGTGNTIYF
len: 15
v_gene: TRBV18
d_gene: .
abundance: .
j_gene: TRBJ1-3

CDR3nt: TGTGCCAGCAGCGCCGGGACAGCCTACAATGAGCAGTTCTTC
CDR3aa: CASSAGTAYNEQFF
len: 14
v_gene: TRBV5-4
d_gene: TRBD1
abundance: .
j_gene: TRBJ2-1

CDR3nt: TGTGCCAGCAGTTACTCCCTAGCGGGGGGGACAGATACGCAGTATTTT
CDR3aa: CASSYSLAGGTDTQYF
len: 16
v_gene: TRBV6-6
d_gene: TRBD2
abundance: .
j_gene: TRBJ2-3

CDR3nt: TGTGCCAGCAGCTTAGATTACGGGACTGAAGCTTTCTTT
CDR3aa: CASSLDYGTEAFF
len: 13
v_gene: TRBV7-6
d_gene: .
abundance: .
j_gene: TRBJ1-1

CDR3nt: TGTGCCAGCAGCCCGACGGACAGAGAGAACATTCAGTACTTC
CDR3aa: CASSPTDRENIQYF
len: 14
v_gene: TRBV7-9
d_gene: .
abundance: .
j_gene: TRBJ2-4

CDR3nt: TGTGCCAGCTCACCATACGGGACAGACTACGAGCAGTACTTC
CDR3aa: CASSPYGTDYEQYF
len: 14
v_gene: TRBV18
d_gene: TRBD1
abundance: .
j_gene: TRBJ2-7

CDR3nt: TGTGCCAGCGGATTCGAATCAGGGGTTTCCAACGAGCAGTACTTC
CDR3aa: CASGFESGVSNEQYF
len: 15
v_gene: TRBV6-1
d_gene: .
abundance: .
j_gene: TRBJ2-7

CDR3nt: TGTGCCAGCAGTCCCCGGGAGGACAGGGGGTCCGAGCAGTACTTC
CDR3aa: CASSPREDRGSEQYF
len: 15
v_gene: TRBV28
d_gene: TRBD1
abundance: once
j_gene: TRBJ2-7

CDR3nt: TGTGCCAGCAGCCCTTCTCCAGCGGGAGTCACCTACGAGCAGTACTTC
CDR3aa: CASSPSPAGVTYEQYF
len: 16
v_gene: TRBV11-2
d_gene: TRBD2
abundance: .
j_gene: TRBJ2-7

CDR3nt: TGTGCCAGCAGCCCTTTTCCTACAGAGAACACTGAAGCTTTCTTT
CDR3aa: CASSPFPTENTEAFF
len: 15
v_gene: TRBV11-2
d_gene: .
abundance: .
j_gene: TRBJ1-1

CDR3nt: TGTGCCAGCAGTGACCTGACTAGCGGAGGAAATGAGCAGTTCTTC
CDR3aa: CASSDLTSGGNEQFF
len: 15
v_gene: TRBV6-6
d_gene: TRBD2
abundance: .
j_gene: TRBJ2-1

CDR3nt: TGTGCCAGCTCACCAAAGGACAGTCTCTCTGGAAACACCATATATTTT
CDR3aa: CASSPKDSLSGNTIYF
len: 16
v_gene: TRBV18
d_gene: .
abundance: .
j_gene: TRBJ1-3

CDR3nt: TGTGCCAGCAGCTCTTCGGGCTACGAGCAGTACTTC
CDR3aa: CASSSSGYEQYF
len: 12
v_gene: TRBV7-2
d_gene: .
abundance: .
j_gene: TRBJ2-7

CDR3nt: TGTGCCAGCAGCAAAGTAAAGAGCTCCTATAATTCACCCCTCCACTTT
CDR3aa: CASSKVKSSYNSPLHF
len: 16
v_gene: TRBV21-1
d_gene: .
abundance: .
j_gene: TRBJ1-6

CDR3nt: TGTGCCAGCTTGGACTGGAGCTCCTACGAGCAGTACTTC
CDR3aa: CASLDWSSYEQYF
len: 13
v_gene: TRBV28
d_gene: .
abundance: .
j_gene: TRBJ2-7